This T cell receptor (beta chain) was observed in a study of cytomegalovirus exposure and HLA in healthy donors. Study-wide points: The study listed 164 cytomegalovirus-associated TCR beta chains. It was reported that the classifier diagnosed cytomegalovirus status with high specificity and sensitivity in both the original and validation cohorts.

This CDR3 is 13 amino acids long. Germline values: CDR1 LGHNA, CDR2 YNFKEQ. Deletions cut 3 bases from V and 8 bases from J, with 8 bases between. There are many counts of this clone. Its target is unknown. The method was immunoSEQ multiplex PCR; TCRdb's version includes in-frame clones alone and lacks a portion of them. The sample carries about 240,000 clones, 87% recorded once. This sequence joins TRBV4-2 and TRBJ1-6; D not certain. The source of this sequence is a young man in good health and CMV-seronegative. Sequenced sample: PBMCs. The CDR3: CASSQDGDSPLHF. DNA of the CDR3: TGTGCCAGCAGCCAGGACGGGGATTCACCCCTCCACTTT.